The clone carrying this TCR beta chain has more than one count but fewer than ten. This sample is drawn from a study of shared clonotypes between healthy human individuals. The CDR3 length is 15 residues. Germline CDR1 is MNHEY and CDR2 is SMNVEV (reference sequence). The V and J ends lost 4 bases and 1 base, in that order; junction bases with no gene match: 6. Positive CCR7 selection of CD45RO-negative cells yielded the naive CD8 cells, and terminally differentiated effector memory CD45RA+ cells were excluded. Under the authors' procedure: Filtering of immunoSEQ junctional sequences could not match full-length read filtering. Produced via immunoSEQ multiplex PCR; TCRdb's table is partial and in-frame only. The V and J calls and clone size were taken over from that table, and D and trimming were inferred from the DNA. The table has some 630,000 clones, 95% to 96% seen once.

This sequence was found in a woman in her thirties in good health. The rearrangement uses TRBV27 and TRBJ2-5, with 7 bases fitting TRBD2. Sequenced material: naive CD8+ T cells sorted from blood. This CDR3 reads CASSSQTSAQETQYF. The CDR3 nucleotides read TGTGCCAGCAGTTCACAAACTAGCGCCCAAGAGACCCAGTACTTC.